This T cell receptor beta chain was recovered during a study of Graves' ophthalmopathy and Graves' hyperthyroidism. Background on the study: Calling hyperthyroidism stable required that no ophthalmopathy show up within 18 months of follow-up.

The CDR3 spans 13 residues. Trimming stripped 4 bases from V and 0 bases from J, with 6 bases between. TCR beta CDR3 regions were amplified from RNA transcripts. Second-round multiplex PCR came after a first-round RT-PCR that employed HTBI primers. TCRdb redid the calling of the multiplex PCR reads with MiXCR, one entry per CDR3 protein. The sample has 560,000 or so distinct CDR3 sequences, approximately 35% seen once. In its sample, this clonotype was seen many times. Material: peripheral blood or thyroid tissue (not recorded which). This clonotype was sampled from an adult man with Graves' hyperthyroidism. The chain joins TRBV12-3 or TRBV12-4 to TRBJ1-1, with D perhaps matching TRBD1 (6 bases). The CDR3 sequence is CASSWTVNTEAFF. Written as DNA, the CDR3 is TGTGCCAGCAGTTGGACAGTGAACACTGAAGCTTTCTTT.